The 32 T cell receptor beta chains given below trace back to one sample, sequenced in a study of breast tumors, draining lymph nodes, adjacent tissues (dated by TCRdb to 2016 to 2017). The lymph node samples were taken from the axillary draining lymph nodes of breast cancer patients. Libraries were prepared through multiplex PCR. Instrument used: Illumina HiSeq 2000. The public reads were reprocessed in TCRdb via fastp at Q25 and MiXCR, keeping in-frame beta chains. Each CDR3 protein gets just one entry, which takes the most common genes and DNA from the rows behind it. The sample data list 120,000 or so distinct CDR3 sequences, and roughly 21% of these were observed just once. Roughly 3.5% of the sample lies in the top ten. The specimen sequenced was axillary lymph node tissue. These receptors were taken from a female donor with breast cancer. Some clones in this sample may be carry-over from other donors' samples.

Many counts were recorded for this clonotype. This chain links TRBV6-1 with TRBJ2-2; 7 bases agree with TRBD2. The germline V gene encodes CDR1 MNHNS and CDR2 SASEGT. The CDR3 runs 14 residues. After removal of 8 bases from V and 6 bases from J, the junction contained 9 bases not matched to a gene. CDR3 sequence: CASVVGGSAGELFF. The CDR3 DNA reads as TGTGCCAGCGTCGTGGGGGGGTCGGCCGGGGAGCTGTTTTTT.

This clonotype was seen repeatedly, ten times or more. The rearrangement links TRBV6-6 to TRBJ2-3, with D unresolved. The CDR3 is 11 amino acids. The V gene lost 7 bases and the J gene lost 7 bases, with 9 bases spanning the gap. CDR1 and CDR2 from the germline V gene are MNHNY and SVGAGI (reference sequence). DNA for the CDR3: TGTGCCAGCAAGGGCCCCAATACGCAGTATTTT. Translation gives CASKGPNTQYF.

This clonotype was observed at least ten times. CDR3 sequence: CSARGTGTYEQYF. The DNA for the CDR3 is TGCAGTGCTAGGGGGACAGGGACCTACGAGCAGTACTTC. The V call is TRBV20-1, the J call TRBJ2-7; 9 positions agree with TRBD1. The CDR3 runs to 13 residues. Per germline, CDR1 DFQATT and CDR2 SNEGSKA (reference sequence). J was trimmed by 2 bases and V by 3 bases; bases with no gene match: 2.

There are many counts of this clonotype. V and J are TRBV4-2 and TRBJ2-3; D is undetermined. The CDR3 covers 15 residues. V was shortened by 1 base and J by 1 base, with 9 bases between the two germline ends. The V gene's germline CDR1 is LGHNA and CDR2 YNFKEQ. The CDR3 is CASSQGVRGTDTQYF. In DNA form, the CDR3 reads TGTGCCAGCAGCCAAGGGGTTAGGGGCACAGATACGCAGTATTTT.

The chain carries TRBV27 and TRBJ2-5; 7 bases align to TRBD1. V shed 5 bases and J 4 bases; nucleotides not matched to a gene: 4. The CDR3 runs to 13 residues. Germline V CDR1 and CDR2: MNHEY, SMNVEV (reference sequence). The DNA of the CDR3 is TGTGCCAGCAGTAACCGGGACAGAGAGACCCAGTACTTC. Amino acids: CASSNRDRETQYF.

As regards this clonotype: A much larger clone differs by one base, so this may be a read error. This chain links TRBV4-1 with TRBJ2-5; 10 bases agree with TRBD1. This CDR3 has 15 residues. V was pared by 2 bases and J by 3 bases, with 3 bases of the junction left unmatched. The germline CDR1 and CDR2 sequences are MGHRA and YSYEKL. The DNA of the CDR3 is TGCGCCAGCAGCCAAATGGACAGGGGGGAAGAGACCCAGTACTTC. This codes for CASSQMDRGEETQYF.

In its sample, this clonotype was seen many times. The chain is built from TRBV12-5 and TRBJ2-3; 13 bases are a match to TRBD2. V gave up 1 base and J gave up 3 bases; unmatched junction bases: 7. This CDR3 has 18 amino acids. Germline V gene data show CDR1 as LGHNT and CDR2 as FRNRAP. CDR3 DNA: TGTGCTAGTGGTTTGGCACGGACTAGCGGGAGTTGGACAGATACGCAGTATTTT. This sequence encodes CASGLARTSGSWTDTQYF.

In this sample, this clonotype turned up many times. The chain employs TRBV28 and TRBJ2-7; perhaps D is TRBD1 or TRBD2 (5 bases each). The CDR3 contains 15 residues. Trimming removed 11 bases from V and 4 bases from J, with 24 bases in between. Germline CDR1 and CDR2: MDHEN and SYDVKM. CDR3 sequence: CASGALDRGTYEQYF. The CDR3, as DNA: TGTGCCTCCGGGGCCCTTGACCGGGGAACTTACGAGCAGTACTTC.

Many counts were recorded for this clonotype. This chain links TRBV7-9 with TRBJ2-7; D perhaps matches TRBD1 (5 bases). CDR3 length: 13 amino acids. Germline CDR1 SEHNR, CDR2 FQNEAQ (reference sequence). V lost 7 bases and J lost 3, with 13 bases in between. CDR3 loop: CASTADKFYEQYF. The CDR3 DNA sequence: TGTGCCAGCACCGCGGACAAATTCTACGAGCAGTACTTC. The entire variable domain, with the rest obtained from reference TRBV7-9 and TRBJ2-7, is as follows: DTGVSQNPRHKITKRGQNVTFRCDPISEHNRLYWYRQTLGQGPEFLTYFQNEAQLEKSRLLSDRFSAERPKGSFSTLEIQRTEQGDSAMYLCASTADKFYEQYFGPGTRLTVT.

This clonotype was detected many times. The V call is TRBV20-1, the J call TRBJ2-5; 8 positions agree with TRBD1. V shed 0 bases and J 3 bases; nucleotides not matched to a gene: 9. There are 16 residues in the CDR3. Per germline, CDR1 DFQATT and CDR2 SNEGSKA (reference sequence). The CDR3 DNA follows: TGCAGTGCTAGAGATTGGACAGGGCCGGATAAAGAGACCCAGTACTTC. Translation gives CSARDWTGPDKETQYF.

In its sample, this clonotype was seen many times. The genes are TRBV5-1 and TRBJ1-6; D gene unclear. CDR3 size: 15 residues. V was pared by 0 bases and J by 3 bases, with 7 bases between. Germline V CDR1 and CDR2: SGHRS, YFSETQ. This CDR3 is CASSLDEYYNSPLHF. DNA for the CDR3: TGCGCCAGCAGCTTGGACGAATACTATAATTCACCCCTCCACTTT.

This clonotype occurred many times. The chain joins TRBV7-9 to TRBJ2-3; D is ambiguous. V was shortened by 3 bases and J by 6 bases, with 4 bases between the two germline ends. The CDR3 has 11 residues. Germline V gene data show CDR1 as SEHNR and CDR2 as FQNEAQ (reference sequence). In nucleotides, the CDR3 is TGTGCCAGCAGCTTCGGGGATACGCAGTATTTT. It codes for CASSFGDTQYF.

As to this clonotype: A single base separates this from a much larger clone, so it may be a read error. The chain carries TRBV6-1 and TRBJ1-2; D gene ambiguous. V shed 6 bases and J shed 6 bases, with 17 bases lying between them. Per the germline V gene, CDR1 is MNHNS and CDR2 is SASEGT. The CDR3 sequence is 14 residues long. The CDR3 sequence: CASRLSQANDGYTF. The CDR3 DNA reads TGTGCCAGCAGGTTGAGTCAGGCCAACGATGGCTACACCTTC.

The chain couples TRBV20-1 to TRBJ2-7; 9 bases agree with TRBD2. V dropped 6 bases and J dropped 2; count of bases not matched to a gene: 11. The CDR3 extends over 15 amino acids. In germline, CDR1 is DFQATT, CDR2 SNEGSKA (reference sequence). This CDR3 reads CSAACPAGGAYEQYF. The CDR3 DNA follows: TGCAGTGCCGCTTGTCCAGCGGGAGGCGCCTACGAGCAGTACTTC.

This clonotype was recorded many times. The V and J genes are TRBV19 and TRBJ2-5, with D perhaps matching TRBD1 (5 bases). The V gene lost 5 bases and the J gene lost 2 bases, with 18 bases spanning the gap. The CDR3 runs to 16 residues. Germline V gives CDR1 LNHDA, CDR2 SQIVND (reference sequence). CDR3 sequence: CASSESPGWAQETQYF. The CDR3 DNA follows: TGTGCCAGTAGTGAATCGCCAGGGTGGGCGCAAGAGACCCAGTACTTC. The full variable domain, completed using reference TRBV19 and TRBJ2-5, is DGGITQSPKYLFRKEGQNVTLSCEQNLNHDAMYWYRQDPGQGLRLIYYSQIVNDFQKGDIAEGYSVSREKKESFPLTVTSAQKNPTAFYLCASSESPGWAQETQYFGPGTRLLVL.

In this sample, this clonotype turned up many times. The chain joins TRBV24-1 to TRBJ2-1; D might be TRBD2 (6 bases). Germline assignment: CDR1 KGHDR and CDR2 SFDVKD. Trimming left V 9 bases short and J 2 bases short, with 10 bases between. The CDR3 is 13 amino acids. The CDR3: CATGRGTYNEQFF. The CDR3 region has the DNA TGTGCCACCGGGCGGGGAACCTACAATGAGCAGTTCTTC.

Worth noting for this clonotype: It may be a read error: a sequence one base away is much more abundant. The genes are TRBV5-1 and TRBJ2-3; D is tentatively TRBD1 or TRBD2 (5 bases each). The V end was cut by 5 bases, the J end by 4 bases, with 17 bases between. There are 15 residues in the CDR3. CDR1 is SGHRS, CDR2 YFSETQ, per germline. This chain's CDR3 is CASSRDEGPSDTQYF. DNA of the CDR3: TGCGCCAGCAGTCGGGACGAGGGTCCTTCAGATACGCAGTATTTT.

Comments on this clonotype: A single base separates this from a much larger clone, so it may be a read error. CDR3 bases: TGTGCCAGCAGTCCCTACTACTCGGACGGCAATGGGCAGTTCTTC. It specifies CASSPYYSDGNGQFF. The chain joins TRBV25-1 to TRBJ2-1; no clear D gene. The germline gives CDR1 MGHDK, CDR2 SYGVNS. The CDR3 runs 15 residues.

Of note for this clonotype: Being one base from a much bigger clone, this may be a read error. The V gene is TRBV5-4, the J gene TRBJ2-5; 8 bases line up with TRBD1. CDR3 length: 15 amino acids. Germline V gene lookup returns CDR1 SGHNT and CDR2 YYREEE (reference sequence). The CDR3 is CASSPETGAGETRYF. The CDR3 DNA follows: TGTGCCAGCAGCCCTGAGACAGGGGCCGGGGAGACCCGGTACTTC. Full variable domain (rest looked up from reference TRBV5-4 and TRBJ2-5): ETGVTQSPTHLIKTRGQQVTLRCSSQSGHNTVSWYQQALGQGPQFIFQYYREEENGRGNFPPRFSGLQFPNYSSELNVNALELDDSALYLCASSPETGAGETRYFGPGTRLLVL.

This clonotype appeared many times. The genes are TRBV3-1 and TRBJ2-3, with D uncertain. The V end lost 4 bases, the J end lost 2 bases, and 7 bases lay between the germline ends. In germline, CDR1 is LGHDT, CDR2 YNNKEL (reference sequence). The CDR3 length is 13 residues. The CDR3 loop is CASSPTNTDTQYF. The CDR3 DNA reads TGTGCCAGCAGCCCGACAAACACAGATACGCAGTATTTT.

This clonotype was detected ten times or more. This chain joins TRBV7-2 and TRBJ2-1, with 11 bases identical to TRBD2. The CDR3 consists of 16 residues. V was clipped by 1 base and J by 5 bases; unmatched bases: 4. Germline V lookup: CDR1 SGHTA, CDR2 FQGNSA. CDR3 sequence reads: CASSLVGTSGNNEQFF. The CDR3 DNA is TGTGCCAGCAGCTTAGTCGGGACTAGCGGAAACAATGAGCAGTTCTTC.

This clonotype was observed many times. The chain recombines TRBV5-1 with TRBJ2-1, with 8 bases identical to TRBD2. In germline, CDR1 is SGHRS, CDR2 YFSETQ. The CDR3 length is 15 residues. V trimming: 7 bases; J trimming: 5 bases; junction bases outside the gene matches: 11. In DNA form, the CDR3 reads TGCGCCAGCGGGTCCTTAGCGGGGCTGGACAATGAGCAGTTCTTC. Protein sequence: CASGSLAGLDNEQFF.

This clonotype was counted between two and nine times. V usage is TRBV6-1 and J usage is TRBJ2-6; 8 bases agree with TRBD1. CDR1 is MNHNS, CDR2 SASEGT, per germline. CDR3 size: 14 residues. Trimming took 8 bases from V and 7 from J; bases not matched to a gene: 7. In DNA, the CDR3 is TGTGCCAGCCGAGACAGGGGTCTTGCCAACGTCCTGACTTTC. This encodes CASRDRGLANVLTF.

This clonotype was counted many times. The J gene is TRBJ1-5, the V gene TRBV6-2 or TRBV6-3; D is ambiguous. Looked up from germline, CDR1 is MNHEY and CDR2 is SVGEGT. The CDR3 loop spans 11 amino acids. The V end lost 5 bases, the J end lost 13 bases, and 12 bases lay between the germline ends. The CDR3 is CASSDTVWQHF. The CDR3 bases are TGTGCCAGCAGTGACACGGTGTGGCAGCATTTT.

This clonotype was counted many times. V and J are TRBV6-6 and TRBJ1-2, with a weak D call TRBD1 (5 bases). CDR1 MNHNY and CDR2 SVGAGI come from the germline V gene (reference sequence). The V end lost 0 bases, the J end lost 8 bases, and 16 bases lay between the germline ends. The CDR3 loop spans 15 amino acids. The CDR3 DNA follows: TGTGCCAGCAGTTACTCGGGGGAGTCAGTGAGAGGCTACACCTTC. Its protein is CASSYSGESVRGYTF.

The rearrangement joins TRBV27 to TRBJ1-2; 7 nucleotides match TRBD1. The CDR3 is 18 amino acids. With 5 bases clipped from V and 2 bases from J, the junction kept 17 bases outside the gene matches. Germline V CDR1 and CDR2: MNHEY, SMNVEV (reference sequence). The CDR3 is CASSPIPTVTGPNYGYTF. In DNA form, the CDR3 reads TGTGCCAGCAGTCCAATCCCCACGGTGACAGGGCCCAACTATGGCTACACCTTC.

This clonotype was recorded once. The conserved closing phenylalanine or tryptophan is absent in this CDR3, likely reflecting a read error. The chain recombines TRBV7-9 with TRBJ2-3; TRBD2 matches at 10 bases. V was clipped by 4 bases and J by 0 bases; unmatched bases: 1. From germline, CDR1 is SEHNR and CDR2 FQNEAQ (reference sequence). The CDR3 length is 15 residues. In DNA, the CDR3 is TGTGCCAGCAGCTGGACTAGCGGAAGCACAGATACGCAGTATTCT. This gives the protein CASSWTSGSTDTQYS.

This chain connects TRBV20-1 to TRBJ2-5, with 7 bases that match TRBD2. This CDR3 is 14 amino acids long. Looked up from germline, CDR1 is DFQATT and CDR2 is SNEGSKA (reference sequence). V shed 3 bases and J 7 bases; nucleotides not matched to a gene: 11. CDR3 DNA sequence: TGCAGTGCTAGCGTTTCAACTAGCGCGGGGACCCAGTACTTC. The encoded protein is CSASVSTSAGTQYF.

The sample holds many counts of this clonotype. The rearrangement uses TRBV14 and TRBJ2-7; 7 bases fit TRBD1. V was pared by 3 bases and J by 6 bases, with 5 bases of the junction left unmatched. The CDR3 is made up of 13 amino acids. Germline CDR1 and CDR2: SGHDN and FVKESK. The CDR3 bases are TGTGCCAGCAGCCACCCCTACAGGGGCGAGCAGTACTTC. The encoded protein is CASSHPYRGEQYF.

The table lists this clonotype with a few counts. With a much larger clone just one base away, this may be a read error. This chain's CDR3 is CASSQDEAGTRYDEQFF. The CDR3 nucleotides read TGTGCCAGCAGCCAAGATGAGGCAGGGACACGATACGATGAGCAGTTCTTC. The chain couples TRBV14 to TRBJ2-1, with D perhaps TRBD1 (6 bases). This CDR3 region has 17 residues. CDR1 SGHDN and CDR2 FVKESK come from the germline V gene. V lost 0 bases and J 8 bases, leaving 20 bases between the germline ends.

This clonotype was picked up many times. The genes are TRBV5-1 and TRBJ2-1; 10 bases are a match to TRBD2. The CDR3 spans 21 residues. Germline CDR1 reads SGHRS; CDR2 reads YFSETQ. V gave up 0 bases and J gave up 9 bases; unmatched junction bases: 24. The CDR3 DNA follows: TGCGCCAGCAGCTTGGTCACCCGACTCCGAACCCTAGCGGGAGAAGTTAGTGAGCAGTTCTTC. It encodes CASSLVTRLRTLAGEVSEQFF.

The sample holds many counts of this clonotype. The rearrangement links TRBV3-1 to TRBJ2-3, with 14 bases lining up with TRBD2. V lost 1 base to trimming and J lost 5 bases; unmatched junction nucleotides: 2. This CDR3 comprises 16 residues. CDR1 and CDR2 from the germline V gene are LGHDT and YNNKEL (reference sequence). CDR3 DNA sequence: TGTGCCAGCAGCCAAGGACTAGCGGGGGGGCGAGATACGCAGTATTTT. Protein sequence: CASSQGLAGGRDTQYF.